The next 26 T cell receptor beta chains were all read from a single sample in a study of blood T cell repertoires in COVID-19. Produced via immunoSEQ multiplex PCR; TCRdb's table is partial and in-frame only. The data hold around 250,000 clones, with nearly 85% observed a single time. Sequenced material: peripheral blood. The origin of the receptors is a human donor in a cohort sampled during active COVID-19.

V is TRBV19 and J is TRBJ2-1; D possibly corresponds to TRBD1 (5 bases). The CDR3 totals 12 residues. Trimming removed 7 bases at V and 8 bases at J, with 12 bases between. Germline V lookup: CDR1 LNHDA, CDR2 SQIVND (reference sequence). Here the CDR3 DNA reads TGTGCCAGTACCGACAGTAGGCATGAGCAGTTCTTC. Translation: CASTDSRHEQFF.

This chain links TRBV28 with TRBJ2-5; D is possibly TRBD2 (6 bases). The CDR3 covers 17 residues. Trimming removed 4 bases at V and 2 bases at J, with 20 bases between. CDR1 and CDR2 (germline): MDHEN, SYDVKM. CDR3 in DNA: TGTGCCAGCAGTTCGTTGGGGGGTGGAGGGCTACAAGAGACCCAGTACTTC. Translation gives CASSSLGGGGLQETQYF. The full variable domain, in which reference TRBV28 and TRBJ2-5 provide the parts outside the CDR3, is DVKVTQSSRYLVKRTGEKVFLECVQDMDHENMFWYRQDPGLGLRLIYFSYDVKMKEKGDIPEGYSVSREKKERFSLILESASTNQTSMYLCASSSLGGGGLQETQYFGPGTRLLVL.

The chain joins TRBV28 to TRBJ2-3; D ambiguous. Per germline, CDR1 MDHEN and CDR2 SYDVKM. Trimming removed 2 bases at V and 4 bases at J, with 13 bases between. The length of the CDR3 is 15 residues. The CDR3 region has the DNA TGTGCCAGCAGTTTAGTCCTATTGGCGGCAGATACGCAGTATTTT. This codes for CASSLVLLAADTQYF.

The rearrangement links TRBV2 to TRBJ2-5; 7 bases fit TRBD1. After removal of 7 bases from V and 4 bases from J, the junction contained 9 bases not matched to a gene. The CDR3 extends over 14 amino acids. Germline V CDR1 and CDR2: SNHLY, FYNNEI. As DNA, the CDR3 is TGTGCCAGCAACAACAACAGGGGCAGAGAGACCCAGTACTTC. Amino acids: CASNNNRGRETQYF.

The chain is built from TRBV19 and TRBJ2-1; 8 bases line up with TRBD1. The germline CDR1 and CDR2 sequences are LNHDA and SQIVND (reference sequence). With 2 bases clipped from V and 3 bases from J, the junction kept 6 bases outside the gene matches. CDR3 length: 16 amino acids. CDR3 in amino acids: CASSIPTGQGYNEQFF. The CDR3 DNA reads as TGTGCCAGTAGTATACCCACCGGACAGGGCTACAATGAGCAGTTCTTC. The variable domain in full, completed from reference TRBV19 and TRBJ2-1, reads DGGITQSPKYLFRKEGQNVTLSCEQNLNHDAMYWYRQDPGQGLRLIYYSQIVNDFQKGDIAEGYSVSREKKESFPLTVTSAQKNPTAFYLCASSIPTGQGYNEQFFGPGTRLTVL.

The chain couples TRBV4-2 to TRBJ1-4, with D unresolved. The CDR3 has 16 residues. V lost 3 bases and J 6 bases, leaving 17 bases between the germline ends. Germline V gene sequence: CDR1 LGHNA, CDR2 YNFKEQ. CDR3 in DNA: TGTGCCAGCAGCCAGGATACCGGGATATCAGATGAAAAACTGTTTTTT. Amino acids: CASSQDTGISDEKLFF.

This chain links TRBV28 with TRBJ1-2, with D maybe TRBD1 (5 bases). CDR3 length: 13 residues. Germline values: CDR1 MDHEN, CDR2 SYDVKM. The V and J ends lost 7 bases and 5 bases respectively, with 14 bases between them. The CDR3 loop is CASTPAGFYGYTF. In DNA, the CDR3 is TGTGCCAGCACTCCTGCAGGGTTTTATGGCTACACCTTC.

This rearrangement joins TRBV7-2 to TRBJ2-7; 8 bases fit TRBD2. This CDR3 region has 14 residues. J lost 3 bases, V lost 4 bases, and 5 bases had no gene match. Looked up from germline, CDR1 is SGHTA and CDR2 is FQGNSA. The CDR3 region is CASSSGLGYYEQYF. Written as DNA, the CDR3 is TGTGCCAGCAGCTCGGGACTAGGGTACTACGAGCAGTACTTC.

This chain joins TRBV6-5 and TRBJ1-2; possible D gene TRBD1, 5 bases. CDR3 length equals 15 residues. Per germline, CDR1 MNHEY and CDR2 SVGAGI. V lost 2 bases and J 6 bases, leaving 16 bases between the germline ends. The CDR3 sequence is CASSYSGTPGDGYTF. The CDR3 region has the DNA TGTGCCAGCAGTTACAGCGGGACCCCTGGGGATGGCTACACCTTC.

The chain carries TRBV7-3 and TRBJ2-2; 11 positions match TRBD2. The CDR3 has 16 residues. The germline CDR1 and CDR2 sequences are SGHTA and FQGTGA. Germline trimming cut 1 base from V and 5 bases from J; bases unmatched to any gene: 3. The CDR3 nucleotides are TGTGCCAGCAGCTTAATAGCGGGAGGGTTGACCGGGGAGCTGTTTTTT. Translated, it gives CASSLIAGGLTGELFF.

This chain links TRBV6-5 with TRBJ2-1; 7 bases line up with TRBD1. The V gene end was trimmed by 3 bases and the J gene end by 6 bases; junction bases not matched to a gene: 8. Germline V CDR1 and CDR2: MNHEY, SVGAGI. The CDR3 extends over 15 amino acids. In DNA, the CDR3 is TGTGCCAGCAGTTATCCGGGACAGCACCCCAATGAGCAGTTCTTC. Residues: CASSYPGQHPNEQFF.

The table lists this clone with a count of one. The gene calls are TRBV6-4 and TRBJ1-2; 9 bases line up with TRBD1. V lost 6 bases and J lost 7; bases outside the gene matches: 9. Germline CDR1 is MRHNA and CDR2 is SNTAGT. CDR3 length: 14 amino acids. CDR3 in amino acids: CASRNTGGSTGYTF. The CDR3 coding sequence is TGTGCCAGCAGGAACACAGGGGGCTCGACTGGCTACACCTTC.

There are many counts of this clone. The chain uses TRBV11-2 and TRBJ1-1; 10 bases are shared with TRBD1. The V and J ends lost 5 bases and 6 bases, in that order; junction bases with no gene match: 12. The CDR3 runs to 16 residues. Germline CDR1 SGHAT, CDR2 FQNNGV. CDR3 protein: CASSHPRDRGSPEAFF. The DNA for the CDR3 is TGTGCCAGCAGCCACCCCCGGGACAGGGGTTCCCCTGAAGCTTTCTTT.

The J gene is TRBJ1-2, the V gene TRBV7-2, with 8 bases that match TRBD1. Looked up from germline, CDR1 is SGHTA and CDR2 is FQGNSA. J was trimmed by 5 bases and V by 5 bases; bases with no gene match: 10. The CDR3 contains 15 residues. CDR3 region: CASSAQRGTGYGYTF. CDR3 DNA: TGTGCCAGCAGCGCCCAACGTGGGACAGGATATGGCTACACCTTC.

The V gene is TRBV7-9, the J gene TRBJ1-1; 7 positions match TRBD1. Germline CDR1 SEHNR, CDR2 FQNEAQ (reference sequence). The ends lost 2 bases at V and 3 bases at J; junction bases unmatched: 6. The CDR3 is 15 residues long. The CDR3, as DNA: TGTGCCAGCAGCTTAATACAGGGGTCCGACACTGAAGCTTTCTTT. Amino acid sequence: CASSLIQGSDTEAFF.

The chain recombines TRBV2 with TRBJ2-7, with TRBD2 matching 14 bases. V was clipped by 5 bases and J by 2 bases; unmatched bases: 2. This CDR3 has 15 residues. Per the germline V gene, CDR1 is SNHLY and CDR2 is FYNNEI. The CDR3 nucleotides read TGTGCCAGCAGTCCGGGACTAGCGGGGGCCTACGAGCAGTACTTC. It yields the protein CASSPGLAGAYEQYF.

This clone was counted once. The rearrangement joins TRBV10-1 to TRBJ1-2, with TRBD1 matching 9 bases. Germline values: CDR1 WNHNN, CDR2 SYGVQD (reference sequence). Trimming cost V 6 bases and J 4 bases; bases outside gene matches: 3. The CDR3 contains 13 residues. CDR3 amino acids: CASSLDRGYGYTF. CDR3 DNA sequence: TGCGCCAGCAGCCTGGACAGGGGCTATGGCTACACCTTC.

This clone was recorded once. The rearrangement links TRBV5-1 to TRBJ1-4, with D possibly TRBD1 on 6 matching bases. Per germline, CDR1 SGHRS and CDR2 YFSETQ. Trimming stripped 4 bases from V and 5 bases from J, with 18 bases between. CDR3 size: 16 residues. For the CDR3, the DNA is TGCGCCAGCAGCCCCAGGGTACAGGGCACCAATGAAAAACTGTTTTTT. Translating it yields CASSPRVQGTNEKLFF.

The chain employs TRBV7-2 and TRBJ1-3, with D tentatively TRBD1 (5 bases). The CDR3 is made up of 14 amino acids. Trimming took off 2 bases at V and 4 bases at J, with 9 bases between the two ends. Germline lookup yields CDR1 SGHTA and CDR2 FQGNSA. CDR3 sequence (DNA): TGTGCCAGCAGCTTAAAGACAGTCGGAAACACCATATATTTT. Amino acids: CASSLKTVGNTIYF.

The gene calls are TRBV6-5 and TRBJ2-3; D unresolved. Germline V gene data show CDR1 as MNHEY and CDR2 as SVGAGI. This CDR3 has 16 residues. Trimming stripped 0 bases from V and 4 bases from J, with 14 bases between. Written as DNA, the CDR3 is TGTGCCAGCAGTTACTCACTCGCTTCCTTAGCAGATACGCAGTATTTT. Translation gives CASSYSLASLADTQYF.

Only a few counts were recorded for this clone. The V gene is TRBV11-2, the J gene TRBJ2-2; 9 bases fit TRBD1. The CDR3 covers 15 residues. Per germline, CDR1 SGHAT and CDR2 FQNNGV. The V segment lost 1 base and the J segment 7 bases; nucleotides outside the gene matches: 4. CDR3 DNA sequence: TGTGCCAGCAGCTTAGTCACAGGGGGCCACGGGGAGCTGTTTTTT. It translates to CASSLVTGGHGELFF.

The CDR3 DNA follows: TGTGCCAGCAGCCAGCGGACAGGGTGGCAGCCCCAGCATTTT. This codes for CASSQRTGWQPQHF. The genes are TRBV7-2 and TRBJ1-5; 8 bases agree with TRBD1. CDR3 size: 14 residues. Germline trimming cut 5 bases from V and 7 bases from J; bases unmatched to any gene: 7. Germline-derived CDR1 and CDR2 are SGHTA and FQGNSA.

This clone was observed many times. The chain links TRBV27 to TRBJ1-6; the D is unclear. The V end was cut by 2 bases, the J end by 7 bases, with 9 bases between. The CDR3 length is 14 residues. CDR1 is MNHEY and CDR2 is SMNVEV in the germline V gene (reference sequence). The CDR3: CASSLQARNSPLHF. The CDR3 DNA reads as TGTGCCAGCAGTTTACAGGCACGGAATTCACCCCTCCACTTT.

This chain uses TRBV6-5 with TRBJ2-1; 10 nucleotides agree with TRBD2. The CDR3 is 15 residues long. CDR1 is MNHEY and CDR2 is SVGAGI in the germline V gene. V lost 7 bases, J lost 10 bases, and 13 bases stayed unmatched. DNA for the CDR3: TGTGCCAGCATATATGAGCGGGGGGGTACACCGGAGCAGTTCTTC. Its protein is CASIYERGGTPEQFF.

The chain uses TRBV18 and TRBJ2-7; TRBD2 agrees at 9 bases. The CDR3 has 15 residues. Germline V gene sequence: CDR1 KGHSH, CDR2 LQKENI. Trimming cost V 1 base and J 4 bases; bases outside gene matches: 5. CDR3 amino acids: CASSPRGTSKYEQYF. The CDR3 DNA is TGTGCCAGCTCACCACGAGGGACTAGCAAGTACGAGCAGTACTTC. Full variable domain (rest looked up from reference TRBV18 and TRBJ2-7): NAGVMQNPRHLVRRRGQEARLRCSPMKGHSHVYWYRQLPEEGLKFMVYLQKENIIDESGMPKERFSAEFPKEGPSILRIQQVVRGDSAAYFCASSPRGTSKYEQYFGPGTRLTVT.

The chain recombines TRBV4-3 with TRBJ2-1, with a weak D call TRBD2 (5 bases). The CDR3 totals 14 residues. V gave up 3 bases and J gave up 5 bases, with 11 bases separating them. CDR1 is LGHNA and CDR2 is YSLEER in the germline V gene. The CDR3: CASSHSRGNNEQFF. As DNA, the CDR3 is TGCGCCAGCAGCCACTCCCGGGGTAACAATGAGCAGTTCTTC.